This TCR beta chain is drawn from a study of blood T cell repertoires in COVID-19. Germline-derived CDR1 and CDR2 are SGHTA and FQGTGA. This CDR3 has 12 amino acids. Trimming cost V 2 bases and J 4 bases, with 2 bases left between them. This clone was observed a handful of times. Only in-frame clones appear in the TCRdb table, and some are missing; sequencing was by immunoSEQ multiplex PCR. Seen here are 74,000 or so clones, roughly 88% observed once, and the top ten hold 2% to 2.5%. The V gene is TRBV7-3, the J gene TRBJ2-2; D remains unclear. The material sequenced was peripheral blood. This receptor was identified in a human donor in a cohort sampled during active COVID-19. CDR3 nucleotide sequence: TGTGCCAGCAGCTTACGCACCGGGGAGCTGTTTTTT. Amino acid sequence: CASSLRTGELFF.